Below are 14 T cell receptor beta chains sequenced from a single sample in a study of T cell changes during pregnancy in multiple sclerosis. TCRdb's table, derived via immunoSEQ multiplex PCR, lists solely in-frame clones and lacks some. The sample shows about 36,000 clones, 91% of them seen only once. The source was CD4+ T cells from peripheral blood mononuclear cells, collected in the second trimester of pregnancy. Every receptor here comes from a female donor in good health, enrolled as a control in a pregnancy study.

The chain employs TRBV6-5 and TRBJ1-5, with D possibly TRBD1 on 5 matching bases. The CDR3 has 14 amino acids. Trimming cost V 6 bases and J 5 bases, with 14 bases left between them. Germline lookup yields CDR1 MNHEY and CDR2 SVGAGI. The CDR3 DNA is TGTGCCAGCAGGGGGGGAGGATCCCATCAGCCCCAGCATTTT. Encoded protein: CASRGGGSHQPQHF.

This clone was seen only once. This chain links TRBV6-1 with TRBJ1-3; D perhaps matches TRBD1 (6 bases). Per the germline V gene, CDR1 is MNHNS and CDR2 is SASEGT. V lost 4 bases and J lost 2, with 9 bases in between. This CDR3 has 14 residues. The CDR3 protein is CASSVQGTGNTIYF. In DNA, the CDR3 is TGTGCCAGCAGTGTACAGGGAACTGGAAACACCATATATTTT.

The chain uses TRBV5-4 and TRBJ1-2; weak D call: TRBD1 (5 bases). CDR1 is SGHNT and CDR2 is YYREEE in the germline V gene (reference sequence). This CDR3 is 13 amino acids long. The V and J ends lost 4 bases and 8 bases respectively, with 15 bases between them. CDR3 sequence reads: CASSQVGGTGYTF. As DNA, the CDR3 is TGTGCCAGCAGCCAAGTAGGAGGGACCGGCTACACCTTC.

The gene calls are TRBV12-5 and TRBJ2-3; the D is unclear. Germline V gives CDR1 LGHNT, CDR2 FRNRAP. This CDR3 is 15 amino acids long. Trimming cost V 1 base and J 3 bases, with 11 bases left between them. The CDR3 protein is CASGLGPTGTDTQYF. The CDR3 DNA is TGTGCTAGTGGTTTGGGACCAACGGGTACAGATACGCAGTATTTT.

The genes are TRBV10-3 and TRBJ2-1; 9 bases are shared with TRBD1. Germline V gives CDR1 ENHRY, CDR2 SYGVKD. This CDR3 is built from 15 residues. Unmatched junction bases numbered 4, after V lost 0 bases and J lost 7 bases. CDR3 region: CAISESRDRANEQFF. The CDR3 DNA reads TGTGCCATCAGTGAGTCCCGGGACAGGGCAAATGAGCAGTTCTTC.

The V call is TRBV11-3, the J call TRBJ1-1; 9 bases map to TRBD1. V lost 4 bases, J lost 7 bases, and 4 bases stayed unmatched. This CDR3 is 13 amino acids long. Germline loops: CDR1 SGHNT, CDR2 YENEEA. In DNA form, the CDR3 reads TGTGCCAGCAGCTACGGACAGGGGCGTGAAGCTTTCTTT. Residues: CASSYGQGREAFF.

The chain uses TRBV4-2 and TRBJ2-7; TRBD2 matches at 11 bases. This CDR3 has 17 amino acids. Losses at the gene ends were 2 bases for V and 0 bases for J; bases not matched to a gene: 6. The germline V gene encodes CDR1 LGHNA and CDR2 YNFKEQ. Here the CDR3 reads CASSQTTSGSVSYEQYF. CDR3 sequence (DNA): TGTGCCAGCAGCCAAACCACTAGCGGGAGCGTCTCCTACGAGCAGTACTTC.

The chain joins TRBV5-6 to TRBJ2-6, with 8 bases aligning to TRBD2. The junction had 3 bases not matched to a gene; V was cut back by 2 bases and J by 5 bases. The CDR3 is made up of 15 amino acids. Germline V lookup: CDR1 SGHDT, CDR2 YYEEEE. The CDR3 nucleotides are TGTGCCAGCAGCTTAAAGCGGGGGTGGGCCAACGTCCTGACTTTC. This translates into CASSLKRGWANVLTF.

The chain couples TRBV6-5 to TRBJ1-1; maybe TRBD1 (5 bases). The CDR3 length is 13 residues. Germline CDR1 and CDR2: MNHEY and SVGAGI. The V and J ends lost 6 bases and 1 base respectively, with 9 bases between them. The CDR3 DNA follows: TGTGCCAGCAGGGGGGAGGGGAACACTGAAGCTTTCTTT. Its translation is CASRGEGNTEAFF.

This clone was recorded once. The chain recombines TRBV23-1 with TRBJ2-2; 8 bases fit TRBD2. TRBV23-1 counts as an open reading frame of uncertain function. The CDR3 loop spans 21 amino acids. The V segment lost 2 bases and the J segment 3 bases; nucleotides outside the gene matches: 20. The CDR3: CASSQPPREGPEKEDTGELFF. The CDR3 nucleotides are TGCGCCAGCAGTCAACCCCCACGGGAGGGACCAGAAAAGGAGGACACCGGGGAGCTGTTTTTT.

The CDR3 reads CVGGGTGSQETQYF. CDR3 coding DNA: TGTGTTGGAGGGGGGACAGGTTCACAAGAGACCCAGTACTTC. The V gene is TRBV28, the J gene TRBJ2-5, with 8 positions matching TRBD1. This CDR3 has 14 amino acids. The germline CDR1 and CDR2 sequences are MDHEN and SYDVKM.

The chain carries TRBV5-4 and TRBJ2-7, with D possibly TRBD2 on 6 matching bases. Germline assignment: CDR1 SGHNT and CDR2 YYREEE (reference sequence). V was trimmed by 3 bases and J by 4 bases, leaving 11 bases between them. This CDR3 is 13 amino acids long. Written as DNA, the CDR3 is TGTGCCAGCAGCTCCGGGACTGATTACGAGCAGTACTTC. This encodes CASSSGTDYEQYF.

V and J are TRBV21-1 and TRBJ2-7; the listed D gene, TRBD1, was not tested against the DNA. TRBV21-1 is labeled a pseudogene. This CDR3 comprises 16 residues. DNA for the CDR3: TGTGCCAGCAGCAATCCCCGGATGCCAGGGATCCACGAGCAGTACTTC. Its protein product is CASSNPRMPGIHEQYF.

This chain uses TRBV18 with TRBJ1-2; weak D call: TRBD1 (5 bases). This CDR3 contains 15 residues. The V gene lost 1 base and the J gene lost 0 bases, with 9 bases spanning the gap. The germline gives CDR1 KGHSH, CDR2 LQKENI. Here the CDR3 DNA reads TGTGCCAGCTCACCACTCAGGGAAGCTAACTATGGCTACACCTTC. Amino acids: CASSPLREANYGYTF.